The source of this T cell receptor (beta chain) is a study of response to subunit inactivated influenza vaccine. Study findings and constraints: The study's authors posited that every seasonal influenza vaccination enlists few new T cells.

This clonotype has ten or more counts. Antigen: not known. MiXCR was run by TCRdb on the RT-PCR reads, yielding one entry per CDR3 protein. The table shows 710,000 or so distinct CDR3 sequences, with 15% to 17% occurring only once. Germline CDR1 reads MDHEN; CDR2 reads SYDVKM. The CDR3 sequence is 17 residues long. The V and J ends lost 5 bases and 0 bases, in that order; junction bases with no gene match: 10. V is TRBV28 and J is TRBJ2-1, with TRBD1 identical over 7 bases. The origin of this receptor is a man in his fifties who received an inactivated influenza vaccine. Source: PBMCs from blood, taken about 11 days after vaccination. Here the CDR3 DNA reads TGTGCCAGCAGTCACCCGACGGGACAGCCCTCCTACAATGAGCAGTTCTTC. This translates into CASSHPTGQPSYNEQFF.